Reported below is one T cell receptor (beta chain). The antigen is not known. This sample is part of a study of a mutant IDH1 vaccine in newly diagnosed glioma. Indicated time point: week 23, last vaccination. All doses held 300 ug of mutant IDH1 20-mer peptide, with topical imiquimod. Libraries were prepared by immunoSEQ multiplex PCR; TCRdb keeps only in-frame clonotypes and omits some of them. This repertoire shows about 43,000 clones, roughly 83% found once; its top ten account for about 2.2%. Germline CDR1 ENHRY, CDR2 SYGVKD. Deletions cut 8 bases from V and 3 bases from J, with 13 bases between. The CDR3 is made up of 13 amino acids.

The chain employs TRBV10-3 and TRBJ1-1, with unresolved D. This TCR was recovered from a woman aged 18-35 years with glioma. Some clones in this sample may be carry-over from other donors' samples. Specimen: PBMCs, collected from a glioma patient whose treatment included an IDH1 peptide vaccine. CDR3 in amino acids: CAIWALRDTEAFF. In DNA form, the CDR3 reads TGTGCCATCTGGGCCCTGAGGGACACTGAAGCTTTCTTT.